This T cell receptor (beta chain) appears in the sequencing data of a study of post-analysis software for immune sequencing data. A remark on this clonotype: What it binds is unknown. This may come from a read error, since a much larger clone is one base off.

Each TCR beta cDNA library carried unique molecular identifiers. TCRdb reprocessed the PCR reads via MiXCR and lists one record per CDR3 protein. Of 430,000 or so distinct CDR3 sequences in the sample, more than 30% were seen once. Study-wide findings and caveats: Several TRBV segments were more frequent in patients than controls; TRBV5-6, TRBV5-1 and TRBV20-1 belonged to this group.

Germline values: CDR1 MNHEY, CDR2 SMNVEV (reference sequence). The V end lost 4 bases, the J end lost 2 bases, and 9 bases lay between the germline ends. The CDR3 length is 13 residues. Sequenced input: blood. This sequence joins TRBV27 and TRBJ2-7; a possible D gene is TRBD2 (6 bases). This TCR derives from a girl aged 2 to 9 with multiple sclerosis. This chain's CDR3 is CASSWAGTYEQYF. Written as DNA, the CDR3 is TGTGCCAGCAGTTGGGCGGGGACCTACGAGCAGTACTTC.